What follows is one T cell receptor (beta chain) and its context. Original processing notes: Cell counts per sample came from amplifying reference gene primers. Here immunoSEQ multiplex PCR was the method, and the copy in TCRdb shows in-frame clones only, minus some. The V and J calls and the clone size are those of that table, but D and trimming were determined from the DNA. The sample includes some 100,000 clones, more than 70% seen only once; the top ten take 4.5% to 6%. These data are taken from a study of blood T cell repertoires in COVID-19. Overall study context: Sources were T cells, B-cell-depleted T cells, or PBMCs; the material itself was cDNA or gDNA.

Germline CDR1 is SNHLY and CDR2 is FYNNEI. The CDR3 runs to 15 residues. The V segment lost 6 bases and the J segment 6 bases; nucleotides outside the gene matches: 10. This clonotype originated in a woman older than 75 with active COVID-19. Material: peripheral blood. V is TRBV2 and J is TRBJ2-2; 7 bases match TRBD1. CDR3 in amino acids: CASSKQGSWAGELFF. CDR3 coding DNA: TGTGCCAGCAGCAAACAGGGGAGCTGGGCCGGGGAGCTGTTTTTT.